Below, one T cell receptor (beta chain) is given with its context. What it recognizes is unknown. Amplified TCR beta CDR3 regions came from RNA transcripts. The study used the HTBI primer set for a first-round RT-PCR of the TCR CDR3. One entry per CDR3 protein results from TCRdb running MiXCR on the multiplex PCR reads. The data hold about 350,000 distinct CDR3 sequences, with approximately 15% observed a single time. The CDR3 has 13 residues. V was clipped by 2 bases and J by 7 bases, with 12 bases between them. Germline CDR1 is SGHTA and CDR2 is FQGTGA. Stable hyperthyroidism: no ophthalmopathy progression over 18 months of follow-up. Uncontrolled infections, other autoimmune diseases, pregnancy or lactation led to exclusion of patients. PBMCs stemmed from about 9.7 ml fresh peripheral blood. The sample originates from a study of T cells in Graves' hyperthyroidism and ophthalmopathy. Study results and caveats: A model of 13 V-J pairs discriminated ophthalmopathy from stable hyperthyroidism.

Sequences were obtained from blood. V gene TRBV7-3 combines with J gene TRBJ2-7; no firm D call. This TCR came from a woman aged 25 to 45 with Graves' hyperthyroidism. The CDR3 is CASSLLSVVEQYF. DNA of the CDR3: TGTGCCAGCAGCTTACTTTCCGTAGTTGAGCAGTACTTC.